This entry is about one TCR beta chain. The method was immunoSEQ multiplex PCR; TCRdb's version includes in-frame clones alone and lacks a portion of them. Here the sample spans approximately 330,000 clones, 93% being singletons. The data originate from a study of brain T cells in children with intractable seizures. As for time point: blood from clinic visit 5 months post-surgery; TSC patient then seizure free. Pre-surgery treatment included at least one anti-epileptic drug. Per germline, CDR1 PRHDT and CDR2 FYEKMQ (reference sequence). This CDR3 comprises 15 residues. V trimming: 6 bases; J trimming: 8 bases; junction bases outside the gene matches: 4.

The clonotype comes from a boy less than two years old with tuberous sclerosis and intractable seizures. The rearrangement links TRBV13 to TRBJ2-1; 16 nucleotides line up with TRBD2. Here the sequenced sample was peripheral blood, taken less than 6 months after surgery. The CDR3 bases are TGTGCCAGCAGAAAGGGACTAGCGGGAGGGGATGAGCAGTTCTTC. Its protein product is CASRKGLAGGDEQFF.